This entry is about one TCR beta chain. Its target is unknown. The sample belongs to a study of OX40 agonist ivuxolimab in advanced cancers. At the level of the study: Every 2 weeks, patients received ivuxolimab intravenously, dosed at 0.01 to 10 mg/kg. Study-wide points: Low normalized T-cell clonal expansion was also seen in some nonresponders. At 0.1 to 3.0 mg/kg and by week 6, clonal expansion occurred in CD4+ and CD8+ blood T cells.

The germline V gene encodes CDR1 MNHEY and CDR2 SMNVEV (reference sequence). The CDR3 consists of 14 residues. The table came from immunoSEQ multiplex PCR; TCRdb's copy has only in-frame clones and leaves some out. The table lists approximately 81,000 clones, 65% to 85% of them singletons, with roughly 4.6% in the top ten. Systemic immunosuppression or a history of autoimmune disease excluded patients. V is TRBV27 and J is TRBJ2-5, with 10 bases that match TRBD2. Judging by the DNA end, TRBJ2-7 fits better; the J call may be wrong. The clonotype originates from an adult with an advanced solid tumor such as melanoma, head and neck, liver or kidney cancer. The material sequenced was CD4+ or CD8+ T cells sorted from blood, taken in a trial of the OX40 agonist ivuxolimab. As DNA, the CDR3 is TGTGCCAGCAGCCTTAGCGGGAGGCTCTACGAGCAGTACTTC. Translated: CASSLSGRLYEQYF.